The source of this T cell receptor (beta chain) is a study of early T cells in non-severe SARS-CoV-2 infection. Study at large: Bulk RNA taken from unsorted whole blood was sequenced, leaving chains unpaired. Study-wide points: Using VDJdb, the matching emphasized anti-spike CD8 responses while missing private and CD4 specificities.

V gave up 4 bases and J gave up 0 bases, with 5 bases separating them. The CDR3 totals 12 residues. Germline V gives CDR1 SQVTM, CDR2 ANQGSEA. In its sample, this clonotype was seen a few times. Its target is not known. The protocol attached unique molecular identifiers to individual cDNA molecules. Via MiXCR, TCRdb re-called the 5' RACE reads, giving one row per CDR3 protein. The sample shows approximately 49,000 distinct CDR3 sequences, 12% of them seen only once. Sequencing was carried out using whole blood. J is TRBJ2-3 and V is TRBV29-1; perhaps D is TRBD1 or TRBD2 (5 bases each). The receptor was isolated from an adult who was a healthcare worker with PCR-confirmed SARS-CoV-2 infection or an uninfected control (not recorded which). CDR3 sequence: CSVGDSTDTQYF. The CDR3 DNA reads TGCAGCGTTGGGGACAGCACAGATACGCAGTATTTT.